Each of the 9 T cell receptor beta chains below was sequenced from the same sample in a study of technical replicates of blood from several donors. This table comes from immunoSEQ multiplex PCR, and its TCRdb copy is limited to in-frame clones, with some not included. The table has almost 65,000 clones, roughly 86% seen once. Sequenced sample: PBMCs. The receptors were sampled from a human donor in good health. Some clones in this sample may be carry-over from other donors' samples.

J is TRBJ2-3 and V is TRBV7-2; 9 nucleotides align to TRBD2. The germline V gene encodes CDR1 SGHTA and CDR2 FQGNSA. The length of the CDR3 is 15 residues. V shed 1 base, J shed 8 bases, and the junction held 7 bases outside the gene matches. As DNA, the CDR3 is TGTGCCAGCAGCTTAGTGAGCGGGGGGTCGACTACGCAGTATTTT. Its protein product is CASSLVSGGSTTQYF. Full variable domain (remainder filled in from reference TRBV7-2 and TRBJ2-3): GAGVSQSPSNKVTEKGKDVELRCDPISGHTALYWYRQSLGQGLEFLIYFQGNSAPDKSGLPSDRFSAERTGGSVSTLTIQRTQQEDSAVYLCASSLVSGGSTTQYFGPGTRLTVL.

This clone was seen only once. The CDR3 DNA follows: TGTGCCAGCAGCCCCCAACTAGCGGACTACAATGAGCAGTTCTTC. Its translation is CASSPQLADYNEQFF. The rearrangement links TRBV7-9 to TRBJ2-1, with 8 bases identical to TRBD2. V lost 5 bases, J lost 3 bases, and 6 bases stayed unmatched. Per germline, CDR1 SEHNR and CDR2 FQNEAQ (reference sequence). This CDR3 has 15 amino acids.

CDR3 nucleotides: TGTGCCAGCAGCAAAGCTCCGGGACATCCCCTTATGAACACTGAAGCTTTCTTT. Residues: CASSKAPGHPLMNTEAFF. This rearrangement joins TRBV21-1 to TRBJ1-1; TRBD1, the table's D call, was not compared with the DNA. TRBV21-1 is noted as a pseudogene. The CDR3 has 18 residues.

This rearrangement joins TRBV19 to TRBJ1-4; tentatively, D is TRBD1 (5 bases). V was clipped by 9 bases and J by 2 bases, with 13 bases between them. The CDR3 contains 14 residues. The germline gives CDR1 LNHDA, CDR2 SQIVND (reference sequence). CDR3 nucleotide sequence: TGTGCCAGCCGGGGGGGGGTGACTAATGAAAAACTGTTTTTT. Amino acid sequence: CASRGGVTNEKLFF.

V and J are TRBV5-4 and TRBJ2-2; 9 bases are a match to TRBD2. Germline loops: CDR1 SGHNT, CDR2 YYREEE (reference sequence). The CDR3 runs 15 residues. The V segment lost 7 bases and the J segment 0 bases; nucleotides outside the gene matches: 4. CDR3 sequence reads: CASGVAGANTGELFF. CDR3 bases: TGTGCCAGCGGTGTAGCGGGGGCGAACACCGGGGAGCTGTTTTTT.

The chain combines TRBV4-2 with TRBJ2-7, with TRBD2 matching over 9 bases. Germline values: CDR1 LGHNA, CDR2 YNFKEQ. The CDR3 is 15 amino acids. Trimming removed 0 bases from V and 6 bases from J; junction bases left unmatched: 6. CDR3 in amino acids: CASSQETGTSSEQYF. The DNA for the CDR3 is TGTGCCAGCAGCCAAGAGACCGGGACTAGCTCCGAGCAGTACTTC.

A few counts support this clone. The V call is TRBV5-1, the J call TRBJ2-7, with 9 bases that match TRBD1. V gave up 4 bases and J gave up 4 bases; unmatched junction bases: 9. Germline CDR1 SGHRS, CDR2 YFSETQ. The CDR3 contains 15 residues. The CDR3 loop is CASSRTGAETYEQYF. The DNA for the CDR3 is TGCGCCAGCAGCCGGACAGGGGCAGAAACGTACGAGCAGTACTTC.

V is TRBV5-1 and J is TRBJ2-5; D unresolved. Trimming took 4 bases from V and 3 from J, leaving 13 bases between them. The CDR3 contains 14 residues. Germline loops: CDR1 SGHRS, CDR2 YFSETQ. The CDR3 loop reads CASSPGDLEETQYF. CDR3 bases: TGCGCCAGCAGCCCCGGTGACCTAGAAGAGACCCAGTACTTC.

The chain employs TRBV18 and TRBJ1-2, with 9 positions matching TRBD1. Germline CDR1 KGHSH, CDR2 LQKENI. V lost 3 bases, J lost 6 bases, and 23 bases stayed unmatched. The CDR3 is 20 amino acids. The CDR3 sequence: CASSPQPPLDRGSSLHGYTF. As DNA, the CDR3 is TGTGCCAGCTCACCGCAGCCCCCATTGGACAGGGGCTCGTCCCTGCATGGCTACACCTTC. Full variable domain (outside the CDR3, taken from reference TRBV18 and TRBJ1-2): NAGVMQNPRHLVRRRGQEARLRCSPMKGHSHVYWYRQLPEEGLKFMVYLQKENIIDESGMPKERFSAEFPKEGPSILRIQQVVRGDSAAYFCASSPQPPLDRGSSLHGYTFGSGTRLTVV.